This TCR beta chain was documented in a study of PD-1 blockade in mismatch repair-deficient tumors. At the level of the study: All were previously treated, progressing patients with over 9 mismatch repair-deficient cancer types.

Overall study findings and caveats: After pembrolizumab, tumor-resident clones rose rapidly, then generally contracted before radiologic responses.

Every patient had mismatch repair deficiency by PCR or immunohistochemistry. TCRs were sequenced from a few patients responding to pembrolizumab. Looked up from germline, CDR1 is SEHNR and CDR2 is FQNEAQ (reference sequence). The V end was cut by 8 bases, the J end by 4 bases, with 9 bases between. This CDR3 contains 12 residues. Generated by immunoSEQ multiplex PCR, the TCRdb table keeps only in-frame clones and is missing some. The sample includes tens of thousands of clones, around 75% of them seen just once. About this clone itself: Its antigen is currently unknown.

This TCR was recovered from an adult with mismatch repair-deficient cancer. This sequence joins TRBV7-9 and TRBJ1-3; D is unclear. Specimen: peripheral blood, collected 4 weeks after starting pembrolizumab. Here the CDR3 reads CASAEVGNTIYF. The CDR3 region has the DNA TGTGCCAGCGCAGAAGTCGGAAACACCATATATTTT.